This paragraph covers one T cell receptor beta chain sequence. The antigen remains undetermined. Using immunoSEQ multiplex PCR, the repertoire was profiled, and TCRdb retains in-frame clones only, with some absent. The table shows about 1.5 million clones, with 96% occurring only once. This sample was taken from a study of shared clonotypes between healthy human individuals. Study as a whole: The cohort comprised two women and a few men. Their ages spanned 18 to 49 years. Three plates were used per donor for CD4 naive, three for CD4 memory, two for CD8 naive and one for CD8 memory. The study, taken as a whole, reports: Tissues were not sampled, only blood, and their repertoires likely differ.

This TCR derives from a man aged 25-45 years in good health. The specimen sequenced was naive CD4+ T cells sorted from blood. Subset defined: CD45RA+ positively selected.

CDR3 loop: CASSRVGGTGAGNTIYF. DNA for the CDR3: TGTGCCAGCAGTCGAGTCGGAGGGACAGGGGCAGGAAACACCATATATTTT. The rearrangement joins TRBV28 to TRBJ1-3; TRBD1 aligns across 10 bases. Germline CDR1 is MDHEN and CDR2 is SYDVKM. The CDR3 covers 17 residues. The V and J ends lost 5 bases and 4 bases, in that order; junction bases with no gene match: 11.